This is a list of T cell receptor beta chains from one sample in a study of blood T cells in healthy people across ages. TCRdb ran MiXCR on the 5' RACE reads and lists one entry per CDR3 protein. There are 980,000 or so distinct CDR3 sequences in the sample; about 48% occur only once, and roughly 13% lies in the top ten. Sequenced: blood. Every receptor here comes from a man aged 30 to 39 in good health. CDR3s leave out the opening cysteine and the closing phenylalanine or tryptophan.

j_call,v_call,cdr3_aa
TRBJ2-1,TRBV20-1,SARRSEYDYNEQF
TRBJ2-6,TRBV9,ASSDRDRTSGANVLT
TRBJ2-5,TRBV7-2,ASSYRTSGQETQY
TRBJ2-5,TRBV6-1,ASSERLAGGAIQETQY
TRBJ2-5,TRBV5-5,ASSYTGLLMGTQY
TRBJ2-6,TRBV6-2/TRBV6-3,ATVTFSSGANVLT
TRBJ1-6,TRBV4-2,ASSQHSGSSYNSPLH
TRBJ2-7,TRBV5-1,ASALSGGGLYEQY
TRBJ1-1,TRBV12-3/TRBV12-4,ASSFNERLGTEAF
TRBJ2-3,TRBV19,ASSLYLGTDTQY
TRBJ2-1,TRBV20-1,SAVEFGGVYNEQF
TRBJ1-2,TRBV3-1,ASRADSYYGYT
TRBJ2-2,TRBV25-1,ASSEIGGQGGELF
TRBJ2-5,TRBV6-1,ASRSLMSSGGLQETQY
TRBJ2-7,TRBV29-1,SVFSALAYEQY
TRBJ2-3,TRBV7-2,ASSLQALADTQY
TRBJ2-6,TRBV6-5,ASSYTAGRSGANVLT
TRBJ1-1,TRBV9,ASSATPDRNTEAF
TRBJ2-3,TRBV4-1,ASSQGIGGGDTQY
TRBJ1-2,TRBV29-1,SVLGQLYGYT
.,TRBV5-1,ASSPESQLDYEQY
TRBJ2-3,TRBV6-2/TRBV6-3,ASSSLNHTDTQY
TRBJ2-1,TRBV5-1,ASSVRDDNEQF
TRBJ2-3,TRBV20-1,SARDGLAQDTQY
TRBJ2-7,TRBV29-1,SVEDGQASSYEQY
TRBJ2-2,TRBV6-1,ASSERGQNTGELF
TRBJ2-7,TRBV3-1,ASSQEALPTYEQY
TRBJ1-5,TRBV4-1,ASSQIYREKGGQPQH
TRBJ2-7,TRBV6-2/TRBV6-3,ASSFASGDSYEQY
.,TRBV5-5,ASSHDSEQETQY
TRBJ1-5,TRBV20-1,SAMWGPTHGPQH
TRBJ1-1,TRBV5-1,ASSSTGGPTEAF
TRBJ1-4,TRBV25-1,ASSDIVGDRNEKLF